These 29 T cell receptor beta chains were all obtained from the same sample, sequenced in a study of shared clonotypes between healthy human individuals. This table comes from immunoSEQ multiplex PCR, and its TCRdb copy is limited to in-frame clones, with some not included. The sample lists 2 million to 3 million clones, 85% to 95% occurring once. Sequenced material: naive CD4+ T cells sorted from blood. The subset here: CD45RA+ positively selected. These receptors were obtained from a man aged 18 to 35 in good health.

The rearrangement uses TRBV27 and TRBJ2-1; TRBD2 matches at 11 bases. Germline V CDR1 and CDR2: MNHEY, SMNVEV (reference sequence). The CDR3 loop spans 17 amino acids. V lost 4 bases to trimming and J lost 1 base; unmatched junction nucleotides: 6. The CDR3 sequence is CASSSPGLAGSYNEQFF. The CDR3 DNA reads TGTGCCAGCAGTTCCCCCGGACTAGCGGGTTCCTACAATGAGCAGTTCTTC.

This sequence joins TRBV27 and TRBJ2-3; D not certain. Trimming stripped 2 bases from V and 2 bases from J, with 11 bases between. Germline assignment: CDR1 MNHEY and CDR2 SMNVEV (reference sequence). The CDR3 extends over 15 amino acids. The CDR3 protein is CASSLGLGTTDTQYF. CDR3 nucleotides: TGTGCCAGCAGTTTAGGGTTGGGAACCACAGATACGCAGTATTTT.

This chain connects TRBV11-2 to TRBJ2-7; no definite D call. Germline assignment: CDR1 SGHAT and CDR2 FQNNGV. The CDR3 extends over 12 amino acids. Trimming cost V 5 bases and J 2 bases, with 7 bases left between them. The CDR3 region is CASSTSPYEQYF. The CDR3, as DNA: TGTGCCAGCAGCACCTCTCCCTACGAGCAGTACTTC.

V usage is TRBV18 and J usage is TRBJ2-5, with unresolved D. Trimming left V 8 bases short and J 0 bases short, with 13 bases between. Germline V gene sequence: CDR1 KGHSH, CDR2 LQKENI. The CDR3 extends over 14 amino acids. CDR3 DNA: TGTGCCAGCGCGGACGTATTGTACCAAGAGACCCAGTACTTC. It translates to CASADVLYQETQYF.

The chain joins TRBV19 to TRBJ2-7; TRBD1 matches 10 bases. CDR1 and CDR2 (germline): LNHDA, SQIVND (reference sequence). The CDR3 is 15 amino acids. Trimming cost V 7 bases and J 2 bases; bases outside gene matches: 8. CDR3 sequence: CASTPTGGPTYEQYF. The CDR3 DNA sequence: TGTGCCAGTACTCCGACAGGGGGCCCGACCTACGAGCAGTACTTC.

The chain joins TRBV7-8 to TRBJ2-2; 10 bases align to TRBD2. V lost 2 bases and J lost 4; bases outside the gene matches: 4. Germline CDR1 is SGHVS and CDR2 is FQNEAQ. The CDR3 spans 16 residues. The CDR3 loop is CASSLRASGSTGELFF. DNA for the CDR3: TGTGCCAGCAGCTTACGGGCTAGCGGGAGCACCGGGGAGCTGTTTTTT.

The V call is TRBV2, the J call TRBJ2-1, with 15 bases aligning to TRBD2. The V gene end was trimmed by 5 bases and the J gene end by 7 bases; junction bases not matched to a gene: 3. The length of the CDR3 is 15 residues. Germline CDR1 reads SNHLY; CDR2 reads FYNNEI. DNA of the CDR3: TGTGCCAGCAGTCGGACTAGCGGGGGGGCTAATGAGCAGTTCTTC. Its protein product is CASSRTSGGANEQFF.

This clone was counted a single time. This chain joins TRBV5-4 and TRBJ2-2, with D possibly matching TRBD1 (6 bases). The germline V gene has CDR1 SGHNT and CDR2 YYREEE (reference sequence). The CDR3 has 16 residues. Trimming pared 3 bases from V and 6 bases from J, leaving 18 bases between. The CDR3 protein is CASSWPTGLGPGELFF. CDR3 nucleotide sequence: TGTGCCAGCAGCTGGCCGACAGGCCTCGGGCCCGGGGAGCTGTTTTTT.

The V call is TRBV7-6, the J call TRBJ2-1; perhaps D is TRBD1 or TRBD2 (7 bases each). The CDR3 extends over 17 amino acids. The V gene's germline CDR1 is SGHVS and CDR2 FNYEAQ. V was trimmed by 1 base and J by 3 bases, leaving 16 bases between them. CDR3 sequence: CASSLGIRGRVYNEQFF. Written as DNA, the CDR3 is TGTGCCAGCAGCTTAGGGATCAGGGGGAGGGTCTACAATGAGCAGTTCTTC.

The J gene is TRBJ1-6, the V gene TRBV21-1; TRBD1 is taken as the D call from the table, unchecked against the DNA. TRBV21-1 is deemed a pseudogene. The CDR3 totals 15 residues. This CDR3 is CASIFWGRDNSPLHF. The CDR3 DNA follows: TGTGCCAGCATCTTTTGGGGCAGGGATAATTCACCCCTCCACTTT.

This sequence joins TRBV5-1 and TRBJ2-1, with D unresolved. Germline V gene lookup returns CDR1 SGHRS and CDR2 YFSETQ. The CDR3 has 15 amino acids. Trimming left V 1 base short and J 0 bases short, with 8 bases between. The CDR3 reads CASSLRDSSYNEQFF. CDR3 DNA sequence: TGCGCCAGCAGCTTGAGGGATAGCTCCTACAATGAGCAGTTCTTC.

The chain links TRBV7-8 to TRBJ2-7, with a possible D match to TRBD1 (5 bases). CDR3 length: 16 residues. V lost 5 bases, J lost 1 base, and 18 bases lay in between. Germline-derived CDR1 and CDR2 are SGHVS and FQNEAQ. As DNA, the CDR3 is TGTGCCAGCAGCCACTCATGGGGCAGCCAATCCTACGAGCAGTACTTC. The encoded protein is CASSHSWGSQSYEQYF.

The chain is built from TRBV7-2 and TRBJ2-1; tentative D call: TRBD2 (5 bases). CDR3 length: 15 amino acids. Germline-derived CDR1 and CDR2 are SGHTA and FQGNSA. The ends were cut back, 0 bases at V and 8 bases at J, with 14 bases in the middle. CDR3 in amino acids: CASSLAQTSMHEQFF. The CDR3 DNA reads TGTGCCAGCAGCTTAGCCCAAACTAGTATGCATGAGCAGTTCTTC.

This chain links TRBV7-6 with TRBJ2-7, with 7 positions matching TRBD1. Germline loops: CDR1 SGHVS, CDR2 FNYEAQ. The CDR3 covers 13 residues. V lost 6 bases to trimming and J lost 5 bases; unmatched junction nucleotides: 7. The CDR3 coding sequence is TGTGCCAGCAGTATGACAGGGTTCGACGAGCAGTACTTC. Protein product: CASSMTGFDEQYF.

The chain combines TRBV29-1 with TRBJ2-2, with 8 bases matching TRBD1. In germline, CDR1 is SQVTM, CDR2 ANQGSEA. The CDR3 has 15 residues. V lost 6 bases, J lost 0 bases, and 6 bases stayed unmatched. The CDR3 DNA is TGCAGCGTCGGAAACAGGGGGGCGAACACCGGGGAGCTGTTTTTT. Encoded protein: CSVGNRGANTGELFF.

The rearrangement joins TRBV4-1 to TRBJ2-1; TRBD2 agrees at 9 bases. Germline V gene lookup returns CDR1 MGHRA and CDR2 YSYEKL. After removal of 7 bases from V and 9 bases from J, the junction contained 7 bases not matched to a gene. This CDR3 region has 13 residues. DNA of the CDR3: TGCGCCAGCAAAAGGACTAGCGCCGCTGAGCAGTTCTTC. Protein sequence: CASKRTSAAEQFF.

V usage is TRBV11-2 and J usage is TRBJ2-1, with D perhaps matching TRBD2 (5 bases). The CDR3 contains 15 residues. Trimming took off 5 bases at V and 7 bases at J, with 18 bases between the two ends. Looked up from germline, CDR1 is SGHAT and CDR2 is FQNNGV. In DNA form, the CDR3 reads TGTGCCAGCAGCCCGACCGGACTTGCCCGTAATGAGCAGTTCTTC. This gives the protein CASSPTGLARNEQFF.

The chain couples TRBV2 to TRBJ2-5; either TRBD1 or TRBD2 may supply D (5 bases each). Per the germline V gene, CDR1 is SNHLY and CDR2 is FYNNEI. The germline V and J ends were trimmed by 3 bases and 2 bases, with 13 bases remaining between them. This CDR3 spans 15 amino acids. CDR3 protein: CASSDSGRFQETQYF. CDR3 coding DNA: TGTGCCAGCAGTGACTCGGGACGGTTTCAAGAGACCCAGTACTTC.

Written as DNA, the CDR3 is TGTGCCAGCAGTTACAACGCGGGGGCCGGGGAGCTGTTTTTT. This translates into CASSYNAGAGELFF. The genes are TRBV6-6 and TRBJ2-2; 7 bases agree with TRBD2. There are 14 residues in the CDR3. CDR1 is MNHNY and CDR2 is SVGAGI in the germline V gene (reference sequence). Trimming at V came to 2 bases and at J to 6 bases, leaving 3 bases not matched to a gene.

The chain combines TRBV30 with TRBJ1-1; D gene unclear. Germline loops: CDR1 GTSNPN, CDR2 SVGIG (reference sequence). This CDR3 region has 13 residues. V was clipped by 0 bases and J by 2 bases, with 7 bases between them. This CDR3 reads CAWSVFRNTEAFF. The DNA of the CDR3 is TGTGCCTGGAGTGTATTTAGAAACACTGAAGCTTTCTTT. Drawing the rest from reference TRBV30 and TRBJ1-1, the complete variable domain is SQTIHQWPATLVQPVGSPLSLECTVEGTSNPNLYWYRQAAGRGLQLLFYSVGIGQISSEVPQNLSASRPQDRQFILSSKKLLLSDSGFYLCAWSVFRNTEAFFGQGTRLTVV.

The chain links TRBV2 to TRBJ1-5, with 11 positions matching TRBD1. The trim removed 6 bases at V and 6 bases at J, leaving 7 bases unmatched. The CDR3 totals 15 residues. CDR1 and CDR2 from the germline V gene are SNHLY and FYNNEI. The CDR3 spells CASRADRGLSQPQHF. CDR3 nucleotides: TGTGCCAGCAGGGCGGACAGGGGGCTGAGTCAGCCCCAGCATTTT.

The rearrangement links TRBV11-2 to TRBJ2-2; the D is unclear. From germline, CDR1 is SGHAT and CDR2 FQNNGV. V was shortened by 0 bases and J by 10 bases, with 9 bases between the two germline ends. The CDR3 loop spans 13 amino acids. CDR3 loop: CASSLETAMELFF. DNA for the CDR3: TGTGCCAGCAGCTTAGAAACAGCCATGGAGCTGTTTTTT.

This chain uses TRBV6-6 with TRBJ1-3; unclear D gene. With 6 bases removed from V and 3 bases from J, the gap between germline ends came to 15 bases. The CDR3 sequence is 15 residues long. Germline values: CDR1 MNHNY, CDR2 SVGAGI (reference sequence). The CDR3, as DNA: TGTGCCAGCAGGGGCGGGATGGTTAGTGGAAACACCATATATTTT. As protein: CASRGGMVSGNTIYF.

This clone was seen just once. The chain is built from TRBV11-2 and TRBJ2-7; the match to TRBD2 covers 9 bases. V gave up 5 bases and J gave up 6 bases; unmatched junction bases: 8. The germline V gene has CDR1 SGHAT and CDR2 FQNNGV. The CDR3 totals 14 residues. CDR3 nucleotides: TGTGCCAGCAGCACTTCGGGACTAGCCGGCGAGCAGTACTTC. Amino acids: CASSTSGLAGEQYF.

The chain couples TRBV6-5 to TRBJ2-5, with D maybe TRBD2 (6 bases). The V gene lost 7 bases and the J gene lost 3 bases, with 15 bases spanning the gap. Germline-derived CDR1 and CDR2 are MNHEY and SVGAGI. The CDR3 runs to 14 residues. DNA of the CDR3: TGTGCCAGCACCAACGAGTGGGGGGAAGAGACCCAGTACTTC. It encodes CASTNEWGEETQYF.

The CDR3 sequence is CASSGGGGRGTQYF. CDR3 bases: TGTGCCAGCAGTGGCGGGGGCGGACGAGGTACGCAGTATTTT. This sequence joins TRBV2 and TRBJ2-3, with D perhaps matching TRBD2 (7 bases). The ends were cut back, 4 bases at V and 8 bases at J, with 16 bases in the middle. The CDR3 runs 14 residues. Germline CDR1 is SNHLY and CDR2 is FYNNEI.

DNA for the CDR3: TGTGCCAGTAGCGAATTGGGGGGAGTCTCTGGAAACACCATATATTTT. This codes for CASSELGGVSGNTIYF. J is TRBJ1-3 and V is TRBV19, with D tentatively TRBD1 (5 bases). CDR1 is LNHDA and CDR2 is SQIVND in the germline V gene (reference sequence). The CDR3 runs 16 residues. V gave up 6 bases and J gave up 0 bases, with 15 bases separating them.

The chain couples TRBV10-3 to TRBJ2-7, with D uncertain. The CDR3 is made up of 12 amino acids. Looked up from germline, CDR1 is ENHRY and CDR2 is SYGVKD. Trimming left V 3 bases short and J 6 bases short, with 9 bases between. CDR3 nucleotide sequence: TGTGCCATCAGTGAAGGTCTCACCGAGCAGTACTTC. This translates into CAISEGLTEQYF.

This clone appeared once. This chain links TRBV2 with TRBJ2-3; 10 bases match TRBD2. Germline V gene sequence: CDR1 SNHLY, CDR2 FYNNEI. J lost 6 bases, V lost 5 bases, and 11 bases had no gene match. CDR3 length: 16 residues. The CDR3 sequence: CASSRASGGPADTQYF. Here the CDR3 DNA reads TGTGCCAGCAGTAGGGCTAGCGGGGGCCCCGCGGATACGCAGTATTTT.